This TCR beta chain was documented in a study of T-cell reconstitution after alpha-beta-depleted transplantation in children. Findings and limits, study-wide: Diversity and T-cell counts at one year after transplant derived mostly from new T cells. Where alpha-beta T cells came from about two months after transplant was reportedly several hundred expanded graft clones. Some patients' high day-60 TCRbeta diversity was attributed to recipient cells surviving conditioning.

This clonotype occurred many times. The antigen remains undetermined. Library preparation (for TCRbeta) was performed with unique molecular identifiers. MiXCR, applied by TCRdb to the PCR reads, yields one record per CDR3 protein. The top ten clones hold roughly 30% of a sample with about 1,000,000 distinct CDR3 sequences, under 30% of them seen once. The CDR3 extends over 11 amino acids. V gave up 6 bases and J gave up 10 bases, with 10 bases separating them. This rearrangement joins TRBV12-3 or TRBV12-4 to TRBJ2-1; D might be TRBD1 (5 bases). The sequenced sample was PBMCs, mostly from graft donor cells, obtained 360 days after TCRalphabeta/CD19-depleted stem cell transplant. The sequence derives from a boy under two years old who had a stem cell transplant for SCID, so the T cells may come from the graft donor. The CDR3 sequence: CASSDSPEQFF. CDR3 DNA: TGTGCCAGCAGCGACAGCCCCGAGCAGTTCTTC.